Shown below are 17 T cell receptor beta chains from a single sample sequenced in a study of T cells in Graves' hyperthyroidism and ophthalmopathy. RNA transcripts provided the source from which TCR beta CDR3 regions were amplified. HTBI primers were employed in a first-round RT-PCR of the TCR CDR3. TCRdb processed the multiplex PCR reads anew with MiXCR; each CDR3 protein has one entry. The sample contains about 370,000 distinct CDR3 sequences, over 12% of which appear only once. The sequencing input was blood. These receptors were obtained from a woman in her fifties or sixties with Graves' ophthalmopathy.

This clonotype occurred many times. The genes are TRBV14 and TRBJ2-3, with 12 bases that match TRBD1. V shed 3 bases, J shed 3 bases, and the junction held 7 bases outside the gene matches. Looked up from germline, CDR1 is SGHDN and CDR2 is FVKESK. The CDR3 consists of 17 residues. The CDR3 spells CASSQTGTGGATDTQYF. CDR3 in DNA: TGTGCCAGCAGCCAGACCGGGACAGGGGGCGCGACAGATACGCAGTATTTT.

This clonotype came up many times. A much larger clone lies a single base off, so this may be a read error. The chain has TRBV20-1 and TRBJ2-7; D call uncertain. CDR3 size: 11 residues. Germline-derived CDR1 and CDR2 are DFQATT and SNEGSKA (reference sequence). Trimming removed 0 bases at V and 3 bases at J, with 3 bases between. In nucleotides, the CDR3 is TGCAGTGCTAGAGACGGCTACGAGCAGTACTTC. This codes for CSARDGYEQYF.

The chain is built from TRBV7-9 and TRBJ2-3; TRBD2 might be the D (6 bases). Germline CDR1 is SEHNR and CDR2 is FQNEAQ (reference sequence). V shed 3 bases and J shed 4 bases, with 17 bases lying between them. The CDR3 runs to 16 residues. As DNA, the CDR3 is TGTGCCAGCAGCTTCAAGGGCGGGACCCTCGCAGATACGCAGTATTTT. This gives the protein CASSFKGGTLADTQYF. The variable domain in full, with the rest retrieved from reference TRBV7-9 and TRBJ2-3, is DTGVSQNPRHKITKRGQNVTFRCDPISEHNRLYWYRQTLGQGPEFLTYFQNEAQLEKSRLLSDRFSAERPKGSFSTLEIQRTEQGDSAMYLCASSFKGGTLADTQYFGPGTRLTVL.

This clonotype was found a few times. The J gene is TRBJ1-5, the V gene TRBV5-6, with a possible D match to TRBD1 (5 bases). Germline values: CDR1 SGHDT, CDR2 YYEEEE. V lost 5 bases and J 2 bases, leaving 17 bases between the germline ends. CDR3 length: 16 residues. In DNA, the CDR3 is TGTGCCAGCAGTGAGGGGCAGGGCGGCGGCAATCAGCCCCAGCATTTT. It is translated as CASSEGQGGGNQPQHF.

In this sample, this clonotype turned up a few times. The chain is built from TRBV6-6 and TRBJ2-1, with TRBD2 identical over 7 bases. From germline, CDR1 is MNHNY and CDR2 SVGAGI (reference sequence). J lost 8 bases, V lost 0 bases, and 7 bases had no gene match. The CDR3 has 15 amino acids. The CDR3 sequence is CASSYSGLLADEQFF. The DNA of the CDR3 is TGTGCCAGCAGTTACTCGGGACTACTCGCCGATGAGCAGTTCTTC.

This clonotype was detected ten times or more. V is TRBV12-3 or TRBV12-4 and J is TRBJ2-3; 8 bases agree with TRBD1. This CDR3 comprises 13 residues. V was clipped by 6 bases and J by 7 bases; unmatched bases: 6. The CDR3 region is CASSTTGGYTQYF. CDR3 DNA: TGTGCCAGCAGCACTACAGGGGGGTATACGCAGTATTTT.

This clonotype was detected many times. V gene TRBV7-9 combines with J gene TRBJ2-1, with 11 bases identical to TRBD2. Trimming cost V 8 bases and J 7 bases; bases outside gene matches: 10. This CDR3 comprises 15 residues. Germline V gene sequence: CDR1 SEHNR, CDR2 FQNEAQ (reference sequence). CDR3: CASWSSGRFGNEQFF. The CDR3 coding sequence is TGTGCCAGCTGGTCTAGCGGGAGGTTTGGAAATGAGCAGTTCTTC.

This clonotype was counted at least ten times. This chain's CDR3 is CASLGQGDTGELFF. CDR3 nucleotide sequence: TGTGCCAGCCTTGGACAGGGGGACACCGGGGAGCTGTTTTTT. The chain recombines TRBV28 with TRBJ2-2; 10 bases fit TRBD1. The germline V gene has CDR1 MDHEN and CDR2 SYDVKM. J was trimmed by 3 bases and V by 8 bases; bases with no gene match: 3. The CDR3 consists of 14 residues.

The rearrangement links TRBV9 to TRBJ1-6; the D gene is possibly TRBD1 (5 bases). This CDR3 has 16 residues. V was cut by 1 base and J by 7 bases, with 15 bases left in between. Germline V CDR1 and CDR2: SGDLS, YYNGEE. The CDR3 DNA reads TGTGCCAGCAGCGTAACTGGTTCTGGGGGGAATTCACCCCTCCACTTT. This gives the protein CASSVTGSGGNSPLHF.

This clonotype was recorded at least ten times. The chain employs TRBV2 and TRBJ1-2, with TRBD1 as a possible D gene (5 bases). Between the trimmed V and J ends, which lost 6 bases and 3 bases, there was a span of 11 bases. Germline V CDR1 and CDR2: SNHLY, FYNNEI. This CDR3 contains 13 residues. The CDR3 bases are TGTGCCAGCAGGAGGGGCGGTGACTATGGCTACACCTTC. Translating gives CASRRGGDYGYTF. The whole variable domain, remainder taken from reference TRBV2 and TRBJ1-2, is EPEVTQTPSHQVTQMGQEVILRCVPISNHLYFYWYRQILGQKVEFLVSFYNNEISEKSEIFDDQFSVERPDGSNFTLKIRSTKLEDSAMYFCASRRGGDYGYTFGSGTRLTVV.

This clonotype was picked up many times. This sequence joins TRBV5-6 and TRBJ2-3; the D is unclear. Trimming left V 3 bases short and J 2 bases short, with 13 bases between. This CDR3 contains 15 residues. The germline V gene encodes CDR1 SGHDT and CDR2 YYEEEE. The chain's CDR3 is CASSSYRSFTDTQYF. The CDR3 region has the DNA TGTGCCAGCAGCTCGTATAGGTCTTTCACAGATACGCAGTATTTT.

This clonotype occurred a few times. A single base separates this from a much larger clone, so it may be a read error. The rearrangement links TRBV2 to TRBJ2-3; 8 bases are a match to TRBD2. The CDR3 loop spans 16 amino acids. Germline CDR1 reads SNHLY; CDR2 reads FYNNEI. The trim removed 6 bases at V and 2 bases at J, leaving 10 bases unmatched. CDR3 nucleotides: TGTGCCAGCAGAAGAGGTGGCGGGAGGTCCACAGATACGCAGTATTTT. Residues: CASRRGGGRSTDTQYF.

This clonotype was picked up many times. The DNA of the CDR3 is TGTGCCAGCAGTGGGTCTAGCGGGAGAAGAGGCAATGAGCAGTTCTTC. This codes for CASSGSSGRRGNEQFF. The chain combines TRBV2 with TRBJ2-1; 10 bases match TRBD2. This CDR3 comprises 16 residues. V dropped 4 bases and J dropped 6; count of bases not matched to a gene: 9. Germline-derived CDR1 and CDR2 are SNHLY and FYNNEI.

This clonotype was detected only a few times. The rearrangement links TRBV20-1 to TRBJ2-1; either TRBD1 or TRBD2 may fit D (5 bases each). CDR3 size: 13 residues. CDR1 is DFQATT and CDR2 is SNEGSKA in the germline V gene (reference sequence). Trimming pared 6 bases from V and 8 bases from J, leaving 17 bases between. Here the CDR3 DNA reads TGCAGTGCAACCGGGCCCACGGGACATGAGCAGTTCTTC. It encodes CSATGPTGHEQFF.

The chain recombines TRBV5-8 with TRBJ1-5; a weak D match, TRBD1 (5 bases). Germline V gives CDR1 SGHTS, CDR2 YDEGEE. Trimming stripped 4 bases from V and 3 bases from J, with 14 bases between. The CDR3 contains 15 residues. CDR3 bases: TGTGCCAGCAGCCCGGGCCGGGGGGACAATCAGCCCCAGCATTTT. Its translation is CASSPGRGDNQPQHF.

Only a few counts were recorded for this clonotype. V is TRBV5-1 and J is TRBJ1-1, with a tentative D call TRBD1 (5 bases). Germline V CDR1 and CDR2: SGHRS, YFSETQ. Trimming stripped 2 bases from V and 0 bases from J, with 8 bases between. The CDR3 runs 14 residues. CDR3: CASSFDSMNTEAFF. In DNA, the CDR3 is TGCGCCAGCAGCTTTGACAGCATGAACACTGAAGCTTTCTTT.

This clonotype showed up many times. The chain recombines TRBV5-1 with TRBJ2-3, with a tentative D call TRBD1 (6 bases). Between the trimmed V and J ends, which lost 3 bases and 4 bases, there was a span of 15 bases. There are 15 residues in the CDR3. Germline CDR1 and CDR2: SGHRS and YFSETQ. The CDR3 here is CASSSHPGGADTQYF. CDR3 DNA: TGCGCCAGCAGCTCCCACCCTGGGGGCGCAGATACGCAGTATTTT.